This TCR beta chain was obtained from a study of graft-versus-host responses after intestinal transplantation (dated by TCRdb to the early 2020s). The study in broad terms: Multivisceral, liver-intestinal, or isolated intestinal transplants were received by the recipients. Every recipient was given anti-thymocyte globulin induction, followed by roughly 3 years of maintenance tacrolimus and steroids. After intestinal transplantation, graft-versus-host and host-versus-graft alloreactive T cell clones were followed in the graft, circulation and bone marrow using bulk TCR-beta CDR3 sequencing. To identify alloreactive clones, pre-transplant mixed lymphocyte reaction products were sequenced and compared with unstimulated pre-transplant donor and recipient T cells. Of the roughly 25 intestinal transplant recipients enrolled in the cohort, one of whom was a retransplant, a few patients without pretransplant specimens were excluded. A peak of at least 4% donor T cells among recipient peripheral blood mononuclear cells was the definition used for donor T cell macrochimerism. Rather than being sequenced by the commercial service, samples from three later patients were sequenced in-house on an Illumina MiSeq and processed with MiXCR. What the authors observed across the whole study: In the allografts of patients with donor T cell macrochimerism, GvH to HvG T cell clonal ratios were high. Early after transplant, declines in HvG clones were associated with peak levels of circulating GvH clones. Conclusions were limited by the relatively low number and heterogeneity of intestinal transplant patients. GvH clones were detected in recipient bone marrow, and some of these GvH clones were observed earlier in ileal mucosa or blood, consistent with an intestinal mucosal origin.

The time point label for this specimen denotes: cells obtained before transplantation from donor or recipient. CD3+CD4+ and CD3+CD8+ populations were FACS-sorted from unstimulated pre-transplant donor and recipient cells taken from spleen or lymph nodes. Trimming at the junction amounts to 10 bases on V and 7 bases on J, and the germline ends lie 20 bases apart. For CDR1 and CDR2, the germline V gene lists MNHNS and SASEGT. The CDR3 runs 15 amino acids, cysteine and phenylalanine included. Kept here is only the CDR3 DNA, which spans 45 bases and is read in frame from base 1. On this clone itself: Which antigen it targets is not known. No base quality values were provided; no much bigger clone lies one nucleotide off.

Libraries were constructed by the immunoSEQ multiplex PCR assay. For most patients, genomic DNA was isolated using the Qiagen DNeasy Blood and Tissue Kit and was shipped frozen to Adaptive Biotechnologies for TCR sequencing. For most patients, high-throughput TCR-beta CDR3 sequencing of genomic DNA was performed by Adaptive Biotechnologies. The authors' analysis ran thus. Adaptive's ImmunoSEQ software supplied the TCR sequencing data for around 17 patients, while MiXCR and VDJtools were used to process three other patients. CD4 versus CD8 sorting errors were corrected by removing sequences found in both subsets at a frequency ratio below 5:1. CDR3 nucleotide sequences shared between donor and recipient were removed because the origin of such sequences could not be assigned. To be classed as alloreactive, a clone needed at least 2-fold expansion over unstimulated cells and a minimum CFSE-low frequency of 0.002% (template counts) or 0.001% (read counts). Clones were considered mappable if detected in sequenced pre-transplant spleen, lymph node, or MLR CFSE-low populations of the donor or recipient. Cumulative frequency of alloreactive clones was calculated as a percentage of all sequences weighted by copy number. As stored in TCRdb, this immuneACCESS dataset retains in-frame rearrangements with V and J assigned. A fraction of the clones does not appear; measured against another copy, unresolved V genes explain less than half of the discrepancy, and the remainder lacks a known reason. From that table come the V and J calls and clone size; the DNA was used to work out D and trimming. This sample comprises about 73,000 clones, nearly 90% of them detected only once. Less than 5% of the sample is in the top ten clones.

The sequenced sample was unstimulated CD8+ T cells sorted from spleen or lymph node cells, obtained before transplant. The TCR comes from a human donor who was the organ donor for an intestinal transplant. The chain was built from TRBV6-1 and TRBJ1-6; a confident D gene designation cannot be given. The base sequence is TGTGCCATCCTTCTCGGGGTTAGAGGGAATTCACCCCTCCACTTT. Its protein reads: CAILLGVRGNSPLHF.